This T cell receptor (beta chain) was found in a study of cytomegalovirus exposure and HLA in healthy donors. Both 60 Vbeta primers and 13 Jbeta primers went into the PCR. Sequenced by immunoSEQ multiplex PCR; TCRdb stores in-frame clones only, minus some. The sample lists about 120,000 clones, approximately 8.6% occurring once. V lost 5 bases to trimming and J lost 4 bases, with 21 bases between them. Germline-derived CDR1 and CDR2 are SEHNR and FQNEAQ (reference sequence). The CDR3 loop spans 17 amino acids. Sequenced sample: PBMCs. The chain links TRBV7-9 to TRBJ2-1; D might be TRBD2 (7 bases). The sequence was collected from a woman between 40 and 55 years old in good health and CMV-seropositive. This chain's CDR3 is CASSQLGGRGRYNEQFF. Here the CDR3 DNA reads TGTGCCAGCAGCCAACTTGGTGGGCGGGGGCGATACAATGAGCAGTTCTTC.